This T cell receptor (beta chain) was sequenced in a study of CXCR3-negative and CXCR3-positive naive CD8 T cells (dated by TCRdb to about 2019). Regarding the study in general: Roughly 140 million TRB reads were obtained in total, roughly 1.5 +/- 0.3 million reads per library. Diversity and physicochemical repertoire analyses covered 10 to 11 donors pooled from two independent experiments. TRBV-TRBJ cluster analysis included naive subsets from roughly 5 donors and memory cells from 3 donors. Here is what the overall study found, with its caveats: Within the same donor, TRBV-TRBJ usage looked similar between naive CXCR3-negative and CXCR3-positive cells, but memory cells had distinct patterns. Freshly isolated PBMCs were used for most assays because CXCR3 expression partially decreased after cryopreservation. Both naive subsets had comparably high repertoire diversity, while memory CD8+ T cells had much lower repertoire diversity. TRB CDR3s from CXCR3-positive naive cells showed higher hydrophobicity (lower Kidera factor 4), lower energy, and higher strength and volume indices than CXCR3-negative naive cells. Because surface CD5, which has been linked to self-reactivity in mice, was comparable between naive subsets, TCR interaction strength was also inferred from TRB CDR3 physicochemical properties.

CDR1 and CDR2 (MNHEY, SVGEGT) derive from the germline V gene. There are 11 amino acids in the CDR3, from cysteine to phenylalanine inclusive. DNA is not recorded here. Data came from a NextSeq 550. The Human TCR Profiling Kit (MiLaboratory) was used to make UMI-labeled 5' RACE TRB cDNA libraries. cDNA synthesis used the entire amount of extracted RNA, and PCR amplification then used the entire amount of cDNA produced. Libraries were prepared in parallel with an identical number of PCR cycles. As for the original processing: With a requirement of at least two reads per UMI, MIGEC and MiXCR extracted about 57,000 +/- 9,900 unique UMI-labeled TRB cDNA molecules per library. An average of approximately 40,000 +/- 10,000 functional in-frame TRB CDR3 nucleotide clonotypes without stop codons was found per library. After each sample was downsampled to 5000 UMI-labeled TRB molecules, VDJtools was used to calculate diversity metrics such as normalized Shannon-Wiener and Chao1. VDJtools computed clonotype-size-weighted physicochemical properties of the central five CDR3 residues: interaction energy, strength, volume and Kidera factor 4. TCRdb reprocessed the raw reads; every CDR3 protein sequence is a single record, and DNA is not supplied. TCRdb's processing, not the authors', yielded these V and J calls. The table for this sample records tens of thousands of distinct CDR3 sequences. The ten largest account for roughly 1.1% of the sample.

Each CD8+ T cell subset was flow-sorted in triplicate, with about 320,000 cells per subset placed directly into RLT lysis buffer. Naive CD8+ T cells were defined stringently as CD45RO-CCR7+CD27+CD95- to exclude memory contaminants. Peripheral blood mononuclear cells were isolated from buffy coats using standard density gradient centrifugation. A FACSAria III was used to flow-sort naive CD8+ T cells into CXCR3-negative and CXCR3-positive populations. Total RNA was extracted from sorted cells using an RNeasy Mini Kit. About this clonotype itself: There is no known antigen for this receptor.

The rearrangement joined TRBV6-2 or TRBV6-3 to TRBJ2-7. The sequencing input was naive CXCR3- CD8+ T cells from blood. The cell subset or site label corresponds to: CD45RO-CCR7+CD27+CD95- naive CD8+ T cells lacking CXCR3 (TNR3-). The TCR sequence derives from a human donor in good health. Some clones in this sample may be carry-over from other donors' samples. The encoded CDR3 is CASSNPGEQYF.